These 4 T cell receptor beta chains came from one sample sequenced in a study of blood T cell repertoires in COVID-19. Method: immunoSEQ multiplex PCR; TCRdb's copy keeps in-frame clones and lacks some. The table includes about 200,000 clones, roughly 90% detected once. The sample taken for sequencing was PBMCs or T cells enriched from blood (not recorded which). These receptor sequences come from a woman younger than 30 who had recovered from COVID-19.

This rearrangement joins TRBV7-9 to TRBJ2-2, with unresolved D. The CDR3 runs to 14 residues. Germline CDR1 is SEHNR and CDR2 is FQNEAQ (reference sequence). V dropped 3 bases and J dropped 4 bases, with 9 bases sitting between them. The CDR3 reads CASSLGLSTGELFF. Written as DNA, the CDR3 is TGTGCCAGCAGCTTGGGCTTGAGCACCGGGGAGCTGTTTTTT. Variable domain in full (rest from reference TRBV7-9 and TRBJ2-2): DTGVSQNPRHKITKRGQNVTFRCDPISEHNRLYWYRQTLGQGPEFLTYFQNEAQLEKSRLLSDRFSAERPKGSFSTLEIQRTEQGDSAMYLCASSLGLSTGELFFGEGSRLTVL.

The rearrangement links TRBV11-3 to TRBJ2-2; D unclear. The V gene's germline CDR1 is SGHNT and CDR2 YENEEA. This CDR3 is 13 amino acids long. The V gene lost 2 bases and the J gene lost 5 bases, with 6 bases spanning the gap. As DNA, the CDR3 is TGTGCCAGCAGCTTACAGGTGACCGGGGAGCTGTTTTTT. Its translation: CASSLQVTGELFF.

V usage is TRBV11-3 and J usage is TRBJ2-3; TRBD2 matches 13 bases. The CDR3 is 18 amino acids. V was clipped by 1 base and J by 4 bases; unmatched bases: 8. CDR1 and CDR2 from the germline V gene are SGHNT and YENEEA. The CDR3 here is CASSLAPGLAGSADTQYF. CDR3 in DNA: TGTGCCAGCAGCTTAGCCCCGGGACTAGCGGGGTCCGCAGATACGCAGTATTTT.

This clone has a single count. This chain's CDR3 is CASSLARAGIGTGELFF. The CDR3 bases are TGTGCCAGCAGCTTAGCCAGAGCGGGGATAGGCACCGGGGAGCTGTTTTTT. This sequence joins TRBV11-3 and TRBJ2-2, with 7 bases identical to TRBD2. The CDR3 is made up of 17 amino acids. V shed 1 base, J shed 4 bases, and the junction held 9 bases outside the gene matches. Germline V gives CDR1 SGHNT, CDR2 YENEEA.